Given below is one TCR beta chain in context. An end of the junction does not agree with germline; a read error may underlie this. The authors' processing: Quantification of nucleated cells was approximated via reference gene primer amplification. Clones were read by immunoSEQ multiplex PCR, and TCRdb kept only the in-frame ones, dropping some. Clonal size and the V and J genes are those of that table, whereas D and trimming came from the DNA. Of approximately 170,000 clones detected, 85% appear once; the ten largest clones hold 6.5% to 9%. The data derive from a study of blood T cell repertoires in COVID-19. It was during active infection that Seattle patients were enrolled and then longitudinally followed. The V gene's germline CDR1 is LGHNT and CDR2 FRNRAP. This CDR3 is built from 14 residues.

This TCR came from a woman of 80 years or more with COVID-19, enrolled during active disease. The V gene is TRBV12-5, the J gene TRBJ1-1; a possible D gene is TRBD1 (6 bases). Input material: peripheral blood. The CDR3, as DNA: TGTGCTAGTGGTTTGGGGGGGCTGAAGACTGAAGCTTTCTTT. Translation gives CASGLGGLKTEAFF.